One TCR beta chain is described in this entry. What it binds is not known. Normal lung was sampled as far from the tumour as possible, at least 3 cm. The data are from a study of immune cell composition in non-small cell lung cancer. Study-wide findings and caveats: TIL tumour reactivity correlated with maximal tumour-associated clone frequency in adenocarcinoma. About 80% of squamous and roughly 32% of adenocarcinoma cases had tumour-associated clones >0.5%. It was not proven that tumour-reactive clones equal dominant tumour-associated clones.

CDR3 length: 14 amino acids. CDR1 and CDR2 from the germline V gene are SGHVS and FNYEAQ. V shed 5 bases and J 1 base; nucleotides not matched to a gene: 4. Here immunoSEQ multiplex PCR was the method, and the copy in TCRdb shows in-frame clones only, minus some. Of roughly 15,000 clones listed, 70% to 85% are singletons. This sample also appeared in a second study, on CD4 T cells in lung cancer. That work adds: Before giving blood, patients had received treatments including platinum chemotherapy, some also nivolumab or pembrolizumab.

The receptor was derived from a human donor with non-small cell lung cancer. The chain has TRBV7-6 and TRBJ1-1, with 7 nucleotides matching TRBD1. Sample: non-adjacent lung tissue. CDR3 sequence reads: CASSTGTANTEAFF. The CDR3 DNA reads TGTGCCAGCAGCACCGGGACAGCGAACACTGAAGCTTTCTTT.